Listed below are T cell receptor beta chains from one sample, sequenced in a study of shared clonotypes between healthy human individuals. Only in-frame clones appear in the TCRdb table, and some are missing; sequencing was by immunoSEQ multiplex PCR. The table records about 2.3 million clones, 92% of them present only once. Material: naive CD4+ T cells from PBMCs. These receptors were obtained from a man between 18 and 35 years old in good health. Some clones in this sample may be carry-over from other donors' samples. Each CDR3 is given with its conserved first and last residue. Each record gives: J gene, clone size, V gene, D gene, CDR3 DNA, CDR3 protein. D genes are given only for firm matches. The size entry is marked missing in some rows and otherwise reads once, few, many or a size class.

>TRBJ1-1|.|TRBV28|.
TGTGCCAGCAGTTTACAGGACCTCACTGAAGCTTTCTTT
CASSLQDLTEAFF
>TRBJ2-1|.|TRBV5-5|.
TGTGCCAGCAGCTCCGGCGGGCCTAGCAGGTCCCCAAATGAGCAGTTCTTC
CASSSGGPSRSPNEQFF
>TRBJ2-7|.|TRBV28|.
TGTGCCAGCAGTTTAACCAGGGATGGCTACGAGCAGTACTTC
CASSLTRDGYEQYF
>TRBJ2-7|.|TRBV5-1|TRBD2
TGCGCCAGCAGCTCGGGCGGGGGGACCAGCTCCTACGAGCAGTACTTC
CASSSGGGTSSYEQYF
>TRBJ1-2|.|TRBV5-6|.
TGTGCCAGCAGCTCACTGGACAGAATTAACTATGGCTACACCTTC
CASSSLDRINYGYTF
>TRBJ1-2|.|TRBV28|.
TGTGCCAGCAGTTTAGTTCTCACAGGGAACTATGGCTACACCTTC
CASSLVLTGNYGYTF
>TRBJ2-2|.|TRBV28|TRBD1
TGTGCCAGCAGTTTCAGCAGGGGGCTTGTCGGGGAGCTGTTTTTT
CASSFSRGLVGELFF
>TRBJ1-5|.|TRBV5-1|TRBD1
TGCGCCAGTCGGGGGACAGGAATCAATCAGCCCCAGCATTTT
CASRGTGINQPQHF
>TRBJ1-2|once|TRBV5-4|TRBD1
TGTGCCAGCAGTTCGGGACAGGGGGCTGTTGGCTACACCTTC
CASSSGQGAVGYTF
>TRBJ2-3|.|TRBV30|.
TGTGCCTGGAGTGTGGCGGGGCCAGATACGCAGTATTTT
CAWSVAGPDTQYF
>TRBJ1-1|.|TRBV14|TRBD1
TGTGCCAGCAGCCCCCGGACAGGGGGGAACACTGAAGCTTTCTTT
CASSPRTGGNTEAFF
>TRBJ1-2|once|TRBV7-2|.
TGTGCCAGCAGCTTGGGGGTGGGTGGCTACACCTTC
CASSLGVGGYTF
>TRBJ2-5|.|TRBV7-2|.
TGTGCCAGCAGCCACCAGATACGGGGGCGCTTGACCCGGACCCAGTACTTC
CASSHQIRGRLTRTQYF
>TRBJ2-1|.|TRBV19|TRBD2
TGTGCCAGTAGGCGCGCTAGCGGGAGGACCTACAATGAGCAGTTCTTC
CASRRASGRTYNEQFF
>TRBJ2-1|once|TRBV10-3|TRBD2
TGTGCCATCAGTGAGAGCGGGAGGTACAATGAGCAGTTCTTC
CAISESGRYNEQFF
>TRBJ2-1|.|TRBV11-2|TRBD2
TGTGCCAGCAGCAATGGGGGACTAGCGGGATTAAATGAGCAGTTCTTC
CASSNGGLAGLNEQFF
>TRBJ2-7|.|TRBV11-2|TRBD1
TGTGCCAGCAGCTTAGAAGGGACAGGGGGCGGCGAGCAGTACTTC
CASSLEGTGGGEQYF
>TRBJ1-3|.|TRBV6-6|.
TGTGCCAGCAGTTACCCGGACTACTCTGGAAACACCATATATTTT
CASSYPDYSGNTIYF
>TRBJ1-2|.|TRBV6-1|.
TGTGCCAGCAGCCCCCGGGACCGGGAGGGCTACACCTTC
CASSPRDREGYTF
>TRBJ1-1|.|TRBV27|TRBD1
TGTGCCAGCAGTCGGGACAGGGGGGAAAACACTGAAGCTTTCTTT
CASSRDRGENTEAFF
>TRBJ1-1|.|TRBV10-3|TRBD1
TGTGCCATCAGAACCCGGGACAGGGGCTTGAGGACTGAAGCTTTCTTT
CAIRTRDRGLRTEAFF
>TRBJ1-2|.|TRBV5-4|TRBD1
TGTGCCACTACTAGGGACAGGGCCGACTATGGCTACACCTTC
CATTRDRADYGYTF
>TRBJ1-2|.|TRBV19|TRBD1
TGTGCCAGTAGCCGACAGGGGCTTAACTATGGCTACACCTTC
CASSRQGLNYGYTF
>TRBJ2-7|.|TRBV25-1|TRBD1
TGTGCCAGCAACCCGACAGGGAAAGACTACGAGCAGTACTTC
CASNPTGKDYEQYF
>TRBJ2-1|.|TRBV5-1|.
TGCGCCAGCAGCCCGATACCCCGGAATGAGCAGTTCTTC
CASSPIPRNEQFF
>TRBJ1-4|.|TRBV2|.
TGTGCCAGCAGCGAAAGAAGACAGGTACATGAAAAACTGTTTTTT
CASSERRQVHEKLFF
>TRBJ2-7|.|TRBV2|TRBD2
TGTGCCAGCAGTACTAGCGGAGTTACCTACGAGCAGTACTTC
CASSTSGVTYEQYF
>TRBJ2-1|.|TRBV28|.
TGTGCCAGCGGATCCGGGCGCCCGCCTGGGAGCGAATTCTTC
CASGSGRPPGSEFF
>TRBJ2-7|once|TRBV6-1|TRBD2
TGTGCCAGCAGGCGGACTAGCGGAGCCTACGAGCAGTACTTC
CASRRTSGAYEQYF
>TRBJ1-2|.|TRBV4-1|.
TGCGCCAGCAGCCCCCGGGAGACGGCCAACTCGGCTAACTATGGCTACACCTTC
CASSPRETANSANYGYTF
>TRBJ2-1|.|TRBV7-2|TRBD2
TGTGCCACCCAAAAGGGACTAGCGTACAATGAGCAGTTCTTC
CATQKGLAYNEQFF
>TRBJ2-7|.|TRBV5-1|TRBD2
TGCGCCAGCAGCTTCGGAGGACTAGCGGGAGGGAGCTCCTACGAGCAGTACTTC
CASSFGGLAGGSSYEQYF
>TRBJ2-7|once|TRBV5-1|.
TGCGCCAGCCGAACGGACGAACCCTACGAGCAGTACTTC
CASRTDEPYEQYF
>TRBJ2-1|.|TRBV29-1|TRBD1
TGCAGCGTATTTAAACGGGACAGGGGGAACAATGAGCAGTTCTTC
CSVFKRDRGNNEQFF
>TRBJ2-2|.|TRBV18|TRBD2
TGTGCCAGCTCAGCGGGACTAGCGGGGACCAACACCGGGGAGCTGTTTTTT
CASSAGLAGTNTGELFF
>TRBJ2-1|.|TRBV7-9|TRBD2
TGTGCCAGCAGCCACCGCCTAGCGGGAGGGCCCCATGAGCAGTTCTTC
CASSHRLAGGPHEQFF
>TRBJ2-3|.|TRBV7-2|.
TGTGCCAGCAGCTTAGTGGCAGGTGCGCGGGATACGCAGTATTTT
CASSLVAGARDTQYF
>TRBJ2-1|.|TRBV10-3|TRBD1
TGTGCCATCAGCAACGACAGGGGGCAGGGCAATGAGCAGTTCTTC
CAISNDRGQGNEQFF
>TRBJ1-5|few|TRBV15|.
TGTGCCACCAGCAGAGGGGGCAATCAGCCCCAGCATTTT
CATSRGGNQPQHF
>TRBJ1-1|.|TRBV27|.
TGTGCCAGCAGTTTATCGATTAGAGGGGACACTGAAGCTTTCTTT
CASSLSIRGDTEAFF
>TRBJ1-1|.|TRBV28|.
TGTGCCAGCCGAAAGACAGGTAACACTGAAGCTTTCTTT
CASRKTGNTEAFF
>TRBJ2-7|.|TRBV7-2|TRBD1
TGTGCCAGCAGCCCGGGACAGGGGTTCAGCGAGCAGTACTTC
CASSPGQGFSEQYF
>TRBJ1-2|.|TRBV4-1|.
TGCGCCAGCAGCCAAGGACAGGACTATGGCTACACCTTC
CASSQGQDYGYTF
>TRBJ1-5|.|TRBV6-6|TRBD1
TGTGCCAGCAGACCTGGGCCGAGGACAGGTGATCAGCCCCAGCATTTT
CASRPGPRTGDQPQHF
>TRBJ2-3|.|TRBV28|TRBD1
TGTGCCAGCAGTTTGCGACAGGGCCGCACAGATACGCAGTATTTT
CASSLRQGRTDTQYF
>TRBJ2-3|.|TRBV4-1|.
TGCGCCAGCAGCCAGATCGGGACCCGCACAGATACGCAGTATTTT
CASSQIGTRTDTQYF
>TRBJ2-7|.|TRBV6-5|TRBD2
TGTGCCAGCAGTTACTCAGGCGGGAGTAACTACGAGCAGTACTTC
CASSYSGGSNYEQYF
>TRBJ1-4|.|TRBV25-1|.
TGTGCCAGCAGTGACGGAGGGTTGGTGATGGGTGAAAAACTGTTTTTT
CASSDGGLVMGEKLFF